The sequence of this T cell receptor (beta chain) was determined in a study of T cell repertoires in cytomegalovirus infection. Study summary: Both CMV infection and a matching HLA type were indicated by public TCR beta signatures. Findings and limits, study-wide: Based on cumulative public TCR beta family frequency, carriers of CMV plus the relevant HLA were identified. HLA-C-restricted CMV-specific TCR beta clonotypes were dominant in the ex vivo response.

Each CDR3 protein gets one entry after TCRdb re-called the reads with MiXCR. This table has about 740,000 distinct CDR3 sequences, roughly 35% appearing once. This clonotype has a count of ten or more. The antigen is unknown. The TCR was taken from a human donor in good health (CMV status not recorded). Some clones in this sample may be carry-over from other donors' samples. The sample comprised PBMCs.

CDR3 sequence (DNA): TGCAGCGTTGCCTTGCTTACAGGGGGTGAAAAACTGTTTTTT. Encoded protein: CSVALLTGGEKLFF. V is TRBV29-1 and J is TRBJ1-4; 8 bases line up with TRBD1. The V and J ends lost 4 bases and 7 bases, in that order; junction bases with no gene match: 8. The germline V gene has CDR1 SQVTM and CDR2 ANQGSEA. The CDR3 is 14 amino acids.